This T cell receptor (beta chain) was sequenced during a study of regulatory T cells in long-lasting Graves disease. Study-wide results and limits: Accuracy might have suffered from few samples.

According to the study, TCR beta libraries were built with iRepertoire HTBI primers and CDR3-region Arm-PCR. TCRdb used MiXCR to reprocess the multiplex PCR reads, holding one entry per CDR3 protein. The table records about 400,000 distinct CDR3 sequences, about 15% of them present only once. This sample's time point: newly diagnosed GD, antithyroid drugs for less than 3 months. Extracted PBMC RNA gave rise to the TCR library. This clonotype was recorded many times. The antigen is undetermined. V shed 3 bases and J 5 bases; nucleotides not matched to a gene: 8. This CDR3 spans 15 amino acids. The germline V gene has CDR1 SGDLS and CDR2 YYNGEE. These data were likewise used in another study, on T cells in Graves' hyperthyroidism and ophthalmopathy. From that second work: Stable Graves' hyperthyroidism denoted no ophthalmopathy progression over 18 months. HTBI primers were the set used in a first-round RT-PCR of the TCR CDR3.

This chain joins TRBV9 and TRBJ2-7; 10 bases are shared with TRBD1. The origin of this receptor is a woman between 35 and 50 years old with Graves disease. The specimen comprised peripheral blood mononuclear cells (PBMCs), sampled at new diagnosis, from a patient treated with antithyroid drugs. This CDR3 is CASSARDRGMDEQYF. CDR3 sequence (DNA): TGTGCCAGCAGCGCCCGGGACAGGGGAATGGACGAGCAGTACTTC.